A single T cell receptor beta chain is shown here with its context. A second PCR of 7 to 11 cycles used a sample-barcoded 5' primer and a J-beta primer mix. TCRdb processed the 5' RACE reads anew with MiXCR; each CDR3 protein has one entry. The table has 600,000 or so distinct CDR3 sequences, roughly 43% seen once. The record originates from a study of blood T cells in healthy people across ages. Germline-derived CDR1 and CDR2 are MNHEY and SVGAGI. The CDR3 spans 16 residues. The V call is TRBV6-5, the J call TRBJ1-5; TRBD1 matches 12 bases. The receptor was derived from an elderly man in good health. Sequencing was done on a sample of blood. The CDR3 DNA sequence: TGTGTCACCAAACCGAGGGGACAGGGGGCAAGTCAGCCCCAGCATTTT. Protein product: CVTKPRGQGASQPQHF.